This T cell receptor beta chain was identified in a study of blood T cells in healthy people across ages. At the level of the study: There was about one barcoded beta molecule captured by template switching per two T cells. Study observations and caveats: Naive T cell percentage by flow cytometry tracked strongly with beta diversity.

Healthy Caucasian individuals from Russia aged roughly 6 to 90 served as donors. Per-sample PBMC isolation yielded at least 6 million cells. A note on this clonotype: Its cognate antigen is unknown.

Trimming took off 5 bases at V and 0 bases at J, with 13 bases between the two ends. The CDR3 totals 15 residues. Germline V CDR1 and CDR2: SGHTA, FQGNSA. Alongside a J-beta primer mix, a sample-barcoded 5' primer served in a second PCR lasting roughly 6 to 11 cycles. TCRdb re-analysed the 5' RACE reads in MiXCR, keeping a single row per CDR3 protein. This sample yields about 810,000 distinct CDR3 sequences, of which about 37% are seen a single time; over 10% belongs to the top ten. The sequenced material came from blood. The clonotype originates from a man younger than 35 in good health. The chain carries TRBV7-2 and TRBJ1-1, with D perhaps TRBD1 (5 bases). The CDR3 reads CASSKERQMNTEAFF. The DNA of the CDR3 is TGTGCCAGCAGCAAAGAGCGACAGATGAACACTGAAGCTTTCTTT.